This T cell receptor beta chain stems from a study of Ad26.COV2.S vaccination and SARS-CoV-2 variants (dated by TCRdb to the early 2020s). Turning to the overall study: Donors in the vaccine arm were drawn from COV1001, a multicentre, randomized, double-blind, placebo-controlled phase I-IIa trial testing Ad26.COV2.S in healthy adults. Participants in the trial were split at random into five groups of five each, receiving low-dose or high-dose Ad26.COV2.S once or twice, or else placebo on both occasions. The TCR-sequenced set comprised about 32 samples: approximately 20 Ad26.COV2.S vaccine recipients, 5 placebo recipients and 8 SARS-CoV-2 convalescent individuals. Throughout the experiments and outcome assessment, investigators stayed blinded to trial group allocation. TCRbeta repertoire sequencing served as the tool for gauging how specific and how broad the SARS-CoV-2-reactive T cell receptors were following Ad26.COV2.S vaccination. Ad26.COV2.S was given intramuscularly at 5x10^10 or 1x10^11 viral particles, as a single shot or as two shots 56 days apart.

Turning to this clone: The target of this receptor is not known. No clone much larger than this one lies a single base away; base qualities are absent.

The treatment or condition label on this specimen signifies: over 15 received Ad26.COV2.S at low or high dose, single or two shots; roughly five received placebo; per-sample allocation not given. Repertoires of vaccine and placebo recipients were sequenced from samples collected on day 63 after the first injection. In Cohort 1b, roughly 26 adults aged 18-55 years were enrolled at a single site in Boston, USA, between 29 July and 7 August 2020. Ad26.COV2.S consisted of a replication-incompetent adenovirus type 26 vector by which a prefusion-stabilized SARS-CoV-2 spike protein from the original Wuhan strain was expressed. General conclusions and limits of the study: After vaccination, substantial breadth of spike-specific CD8+ and CD4+ T cell responses was reported. Ad26.COV2.S recipients had higher spike-specific TCR breadth than placebo recipients (P = 0.0014). Non-spike TCR breadth was comparable between vaccine and placebo recipients, consistent with the vaccine containing only spike. It was noted by the authors that total T cell responses may have been underestimated by the TCR breadth and depth analyses. Comparing responses between vaccine doses or regimens was not something the study was powered to do.

For CDR1 and CDR2, the germline V gene lists KGHSH and LQKENI. CDR3 length: 14 amino acids, cysteine to phenylalanine. Only the CDR3 DNA stays, 42 bases, in frame from base 1. V lost 3 bases and J lost 8 bases; the stretch between them is 11 bases long. TCRbeta CDR3 regions were sequenced with the immunoSEQ Assay. After extraction, genomic DNA underwent amplification by bias-controlled multiplex PCR, followed by high-throughput sequencing. The authors processed their data as follows. To quantify the absolute abundance of every unique TCRbeta CDR3 region, sequences were collapsed and filtered. Usable DNA was measured by amplifying reference genes present in all nucleated cells, and TCRbeta template counts were normalized to that usable DNA to estimate T cell fraction. Repertoire TCRs were annotated as SARS-CoV-2-specific by exact matching of V gene, CDR3 amino acid sequence and J gene to a known reactive TCR set. MIRA supplied the reference SARS-CoV-2 TCR set, which was filtered for enrichment in COVID-19-positive ImmuneCODE repertoires so that public or cross-reactive TCRs were removed. Using the MIRA antigens, annotated TCRs were further analysed by specific ORF or by position within an ORF. Breadth was defined as annotated unique rearrangements over total unique productive rearrangements; depth was the summed frequency of those rearrangements. Group comparisons of TCR breadth used two-sided Wilcoxon rank-sum tests. TCRdb obtained this table from immuneACCESS and retained in-frame rearrangements with V and J assigned. These tables miss some clones; where compared with another copy, unresolved V genes account for less than half of the shortfall, and the remainder is unexplained. That table supplies the V and J calls and clone size; D and trimming were determined from the DNA. This sample is represented by about 350,000 clones; 85% of them were singletons. The ten top clones hold 3.3% of the sample.

This receptor was obtained from a person aged 18 to 65 who received the Ad26.COV2.S COVID-19 vaccine or a placebo. The chain joins TRBV18 to TRBJ1-6; the best D guess is TRBD1, with 5 bases matching. Sequencing used peripheral blood, obtained in a trial of Ad26.COV2.S vaccine versus placebo. CDR3 sequence: CASSPGGIYSPLHF. The DNA sequence is TGTGCCAGCTCACCGGGGGGAATCTATTCACCCCTCCACTTT.